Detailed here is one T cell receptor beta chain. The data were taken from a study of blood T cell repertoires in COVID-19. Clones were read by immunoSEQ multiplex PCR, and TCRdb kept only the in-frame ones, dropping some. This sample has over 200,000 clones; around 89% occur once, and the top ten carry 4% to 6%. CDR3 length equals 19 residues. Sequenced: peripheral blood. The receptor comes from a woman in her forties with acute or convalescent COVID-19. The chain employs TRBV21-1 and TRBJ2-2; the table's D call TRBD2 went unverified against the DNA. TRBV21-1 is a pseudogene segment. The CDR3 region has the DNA TGTGCCAGCAGCAAAGTTAGTCCCAGCGGGGGGGGCGACACCGGGGAGCTGTTTTTT. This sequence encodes CASSKVSPSGGGDTGELFF.